The present TCR beta chain was sequenced within a study of cytomegalovirus exposure and HLA in healthy donors (dated by TCRdb to the late 2010s). In terms of the full investigation: An earlier analysis of some 550 of the donors reported 250 to 300 Gb of sequence data and some 120 million unique TCR beta sequences from around 200 million T cells. An early release covering 550 to 700 HLA-typed donors comprised 250 to 350 gigabases of sequencing data and about 90 million unique TCR sequences. The genetic ancestry cluster associated with self-reported Caucasian donors included around four fifths of the 300 to 450 genotyped donors. The study aimed to test whether cataloging public T cell receptors could reveal signatures of past pathogen exposure. The study profiled the T cell repertoires of approximately 700 subjects by immunosequencing and related them to cytomegalovirus serostatus. In addition to the first cohort of roughly 700 subjects, a separate validation cohort of 120 different subjects was used. The study combined high-throughput TCR immunosequencing, statistical association of individual TCRs with disease status, and machine learning to predict cytomegalovirus infection status. In a later analysis, previously published TCR beta repertoires from some 640 donors were re-analyzed and high-resolution HLA genotyping was added so that TCR occurrence patterns could be studied. The later analysis used no new phenotypic data to find candidate immune exposures, relying instead on TCR beta sequences and their occurrence across donors. To decide whether each TCR beta V gene segment behaved as functional or pseudogenic, an earlier analysis of approximately 620 of the donors relied on high-throughput TCR beta sequencing. Alongside the repertoire data, information on donor age, sex, ethnicity and CMV serostatus was compiled. A later genetic analysis took genome-wide SNP genotypes for 398 of the 666 donors and used that subset as a discovery cohort. All discovery cohort repertoires had been generated using a single sequencing platform. Class I and class II HLA loci were covered by the typing at four-digit resolution. The number of typed donors differed by locus: 629-630 for A, B, C, DRB1 and DQB1; 522 for DQA1; 606 for DPA1; and some 470 for DPB1. Several DR-DQ haplotypes were treated as single units for association and clustering because of strong linkage in the cohort. Across approximately 400 genotyped donors of the cohort, an average of about 220,000 unique TCR beta nucleotide sequences per donor were sequenced, and approximately 19% of those sequences were non-productive. Overall study outcomes, separate from this receptor: Most CMV-associated TCR beta chains appeared to be HLA-restricted in a later analysis, and the HLA associations seemed to be driven largely by CMV exposure. According to a later analysis, TCR association rates differed among HLA loci, with DRB1 alleles showing the most associated TCRs and HLA-C alleles showing the fewest. In a later genetic analysis, fewer N-insertions in productive TCRs were reported among donors in an Asian-associated ancestry cluster than the approximately 710-donor mean. A further reported finding was that TCR beta sequences accurately predicted the HLA-A and HLA-B alleles for most subjects in the first cohort. An earlier analysis of 450 to 750 of the donors showed that most TCR beta V segments appeared in productive rearrangements either about 87% or about 30% of the time, which broadly matched IMGT annotations. An association between a missense DCLRE1C variant and V-gene and J-gene trimming of TCR beta chains was found in a later genetic analysis and replicated in an independent cohort. Because some donors lacked HLA typing at each locus, the association tests relied only on the typed subset. In a later analysis, HLA-associated TCR beta chains were found to be more clonally expanded and to have lower generation probabilities than equally common non-associated chains. Across donors, most TCR sequences were observed very rarely, whereas some public TCRs were present in many individuals. A total of fewer than 200 TCR beta chains were listed by the study as associated with cytomegalovirus. A cluster of highly shared sequence variants was judged likely to represent a technical artifact of the sequencing pipeline. The classifier was reported to diagnose cytomegalovirus status with high specificity and sensitivity in both the original cohort and the validation cohort. A later analysis reported that several top co-occurrence clusters appeared linked to parvovirus B19, influenza, CMV and Epstein-Barr virus. Strong co-occurrence of HLA alleles, especially DR and DQ, made assigning TCR associations to individual alleles difficult. At a false discovery rate of 0.05, a later analysis linked under 20,000 TCR beta sequences to specific HLA alleles. Sequencing depth was assumed to be roughly uniform across donors in the presence/absence analyses, though that assumption may not hold. The authors suggested that the approach could potentially be generalized to other disease states and immunological phenotypes. The cohort was sequenced for TCR beta chains only, and without alpha or paired-chain data the features that could be detected were limited. Linkage disequilibrium might explain the correlated functional status among segregating V segments, but an unknown experimental factor could not be excluded. Some IMGT-functional V segments, including TRBV6-2 and TRBV6-3, could not be distinguished by the 87-base-pair reads and were therefore excluded. Because counts were too low, some 16 rarely observed V segments, including chromosome 9 orphons, were excluded from the earlier analysis of 587 of the donors. A few of the identified cytomegalovirus-associated TCR beta chains were confirmed in vitro to be specific for cytomegalovirus antigens. The only immune exposure information available for the cohort was CMV serostatus.

The cohort comprised around 690 healthy bone marrow donors. At the time of sampling, all cohort members were nominally healthy, though unrecorded immune exposures were likely present. The donor tested CMV seronegative, placing the donor among the roughly 340 seronegative members of the cohort. A peripheral blood sample was collected from each donor, and TCR beta sequencing was performed on peripheral blood mononuclear cells. Genomic DNA extraction from the blood cell samples was performed with the Qiagen DNeasy Blood Extraction Kit. On this clone: The antigen this receptor binds is unknown. One base away there is no much larger clone; base qualities are not given.

The V end loses 4 bases and the J end loses 5 bases, and a stretch of 12 bases separates them. Per the germline V gene, SGDLS is the CDR1 and YYNGEE is the CDR2. Including the terminal cysteine and phenylalanine, the CDR3 comprises 13 residues. Of all the DNA, just the CDR3 is kept, 39 bases in frame from base 1. To prepare the library, the immunoSEQ multiplex PCR assay was applied. A mixture of 60 forward primers for TCR Vbeta segments and 13 reverse primers for TCR Jbeta segments was used in the multiplex PCR. A multiplex PCR assay on genomic DNA amplified the CDR3 region of rearranged TCR beta genes. On the Illumina HiSeq System, the amplified TCR beta libraries were sequenced as 87-base-pair reads. As for the original processing: Across the 500 to 700 repertoires, a later analysis counted some 80 million unique TCR beta chains, roughly 11 million of which were shared by at least two donors. A nearest-neighbor algorithm error-corrected the raw reads and collapsed the reads into unique sequences, merging closely related sequences to remove PCR and sequencing errors. To assign V, D and J gene segments, CDR3 sequences were aligned to IMGT reference sequences. Each retained sequence needed at least a six-nucleotide match to both a V gene segment and a J gene segment. Rearrangements were called productive when the CDR3 lacked stop codons and stayed in frame with V and J; all others were non-productive. Following IMGT convention, CDR3 was defined as the stretch from the second conserved V-encoded cysteine to the conserved J-encoded phenylalanine. The earlier analysis of some 540 of the donors excluded any sequence lacking an unambiguous match to a single V gene segment. An earlier analysis of several hundred of the donors called V segments functional above 56.7% productive rearrangements and segregating when the between-donor standard deviation exceeded 5%. A statistical classification framework was built for diagnosing cytomegalovirus status from the catalog of TCR beta chain sequences. V and J gene assignment, in a later analysis, came from comparing TCR nucleotide sequences with IMGT/GENE-DB human TR gene sequences. Using the TCRdist pipeline, a later analysis assigned CDR3 sequences along with most-parsimonious VDJ recombination scenarios. In a later analysis, each TCR beta chain was defined by its CDR3 amino acid sequence together with its V-gene family, and reads lacking a unique V-gene family were excluded. As a way to deal with suspected cross-contamination and a sequencing artifact, a later analysis dropped 592 nucleotide sequences that were highly shared and had low generation probability. In a later analysis, a clonal expansion index for each public chain was calculated from normalized within-repertoire ranks of inferred template counts. In a later analysis, generation probabilities were computed with a VDJ recombination model fitted to out-of-frame rearrangements, and the resulting probabilities were checked against IGoR. A later analysis scored TCR-TCR, TCR-HLA and TCR-CMV co-occurrence with hypergeometric tests, applying a repertoire-size bias correction to TCR pairs. In a later analysis, false discovery rates were estimated by permuting HLA or CMV assignments 20 times. A later analysis grouped co-occurring TCRs with DBSCAN, adding TCRdist sequence similarity when clustering within HLA-allele-positive subsets. Co-occurrence clustering excluded repertoires with fewer than 30,000 or more than 120,000 public chains, plus five with anomalous nucleotide sharing. In its TCRdb copy, this immuneACCESS table keeps in-frame sequences only and misses some clones. Where compared with another copy, unresolved V genes explain less than half of these, and the others have no known cause. D and trimming come from the DNA, and the V and J calls and clone size come from that table. The sample records 100,000 to 150,000 clones, 80% of which are singletons. Together, the top ten hold around 5% of the sample.

This sequence originates from a young man in good health and CMV-seronegative. The sequenced sample was PBMCs. This chain joins TRBV9 to TRBJ2-5, with TRBD2 perhaps the D gene, on 6 matching bases. The sequence in DNA is TGTGCCAGCAGCCTCGGGGGTTGGGAGACCCAGTACTTC. Protein translation: CASSLGGWETQYF.